This T cell receptor (beta chain) came from a study of prognosis after radiotherapy for stage I lung cancer. This clonotype was counted many times. The authors amplified TCR beta CDR3 from genomic DNA using two-round multiplex PCR. Primers specific to each TRBV and TRBJ gene were used in first-round PCR. MiXCR, run by TCRdb on the multiplex PCR reads, gives a single entry per CDR3 protein. The sample carries about 51,000 distinct CDR3 sequences, about 37% recorded once. CDR1 is SEHNR, CDR2 FQNEAQ, per germline (reference sequence). Between the trimmed V and J ends, which lost 3 bases and 8 bases, there was a span of 16 bases. This CDR3 is built from 14 residues.

The genes are TRBV7-9 and TRBJ1-2; tentatively, D is TRBD1 (5 bases). Here the sequenced sample was PBMCs, taken before or after stereotactic body radiation therapy (not recorded which). The clonotype was recovered from a donor over 45 with non-small cell lung cancer. CDR3 bases: TGTGCCAGCAGCTTTGGCCGGGGGGTCGGCGGCTACACCTTC. It translates to CASSFGRGVGGYTF.